This T cell receptor beta chain is from a study of T-cell reconstitution after alpha-beta-depleted transplantation in children. Whole-study results and caveats: Reports say that about two months after transplant, the alpha-beta T cells came out of several hundred graft clones that had expanded. At day 60, the high TCRbeta diversity found in some patients originated from recipient T cells and thymic progenitors that had survived. Newly produced T cells mostly provided counts and TCRbeta diversity after one year, as hyperexpanded clones declined.

Unique molecular identifiers were incorporated during preparation of the TCRbeta library. One entry per CDR3 protein, called by TCRdb with MiXCR from the PCR reads. The sample includes under 850,000 distinct CDR3 sequences, about an eighth of them seen just once. Details on this clonotype: Its antigen is unknown.

This sequence originates from a girl between 2 and 10 years old with congenital amegakaryocytic thrombocytopenia, due to receive a stem cell transplant. This specimen consisted of PBMCs, obtained before TCRalphabeta/CD19-depleted stem cell transplant.

CDR3: CASSLTFPDSRPTQYF. The CDR3 coding sequence is TGTGCCAGCAGCTTAACCTTTCCGGACAGCCGACCTACGCAGTATTTT. The rearrangement uses TRBV7-8 and TRBJ2-3, with D possibly matching TRBD1 (6 bases). Germline V gene lookup returns CDR1 SGHVS and CDR2 FQNEAQ. The V end was cut by 2 bases, the J end by 8 bases, with 20 bases between. The CDR3 totals 16 residues.